The 24 T cell receptor beta chains presented below share a single source sample, sequenced in a study of T cell responses to AZD1222 COVID-19 vaccine. Sequencing was performed with immunoSEQ multiplex PCR; in TCRdb, only in-frame clones are kept and a portion is missing. Of about 120,000 clones listed, approximately 88% were seen once; the top ten hold 3.5% to 4.5%. Source: peripheral blood, taken on day 0 of AZD1222 vaccination. The receptors come from an adult in good health.

This clone showed up just once. The chain couples TRBV7-9 to TRBJ1-1; D unresolved. The length of the CDR3 is 15 residues. In germline, CDR1 is SEHNR, CDR2 FQNEAQ (reference sequence). The V gene lost 5 bases and the J gene lost 4 bases, with 17 bases spanning the gap. CDR3 sequence reads: CASSPSMGPLTEAFF. The CDR3 DNA reads as TGTGCCAGCAGCCCCTCCATGGGCCCCCTCACTGAAGCTTTCTTT. The entire variable domain, with the rest obtained from reference TRBV7-9 and TRBJ1-1, is as follows: DTGVSQNPRHKITKRGQNVTFRCDPISEHNRLYWYRQTLGQGPEFLTYFQNEAQLEKSRLLSDRFSAERPKGSFSTLEIQRTEQGDSAMYLCASSPSMGPLTEAFFGQGTRLTVV.

The genes are TRBV10-1 and TRBJ1-5, with D uncertain. The CDR3 loop spans 14 amino acids. With 3 bases removed from V and 5 bases from J, the gap between germline ends came to 11 bases. Germline-derived CDR1 and CDR2 are WNHNN and SYGVQD (reference sequence). CDR3 sequence reads: CASSEQLEYQPQHF. The CDR3 region has the DNA TGCGCCAGCAGTGAACAGCTTGAGTATCAGCCCCAGCATTTT.

The chain has TRBV5-4 and TRBJ2-7; TRBD2 matches at 8 bases. V dropped 7 bases and J dropped 6; count of bases not matched to a gene: 18. The V gene's germline CDR1 is SGHNT and CDR2 YYREEE (reference sequence). This CDR3 has 16 residues. CDR3 coding DNA: TGTGCCAGCCGCCGCGGGGCGGGGGGCCCACCAGCCGAGCAGTACTTC. Translating gives CASRRGAGGPPAEQYF.

This clone was picked up one time. The chain recombines TRBV7-2 with TRBJ1-2, with a weak D call TRBD1 (5 bases). With 1 base removed from V and 3 bases from J, the gap between germline ends came to 12 bases. The CDR3 spans 15 residues. Germline CDR1 is SGHTA and CDR2 is FQGNSA. Here the CDR3 reads CASSLGRVRDYGYTF. In nucleotides, the CDR3 is TGTGCCAGCAGCTTAGGCAGGGTTAGGGACTATGGCTACACCTTC.

This clone was counted once. V is TRBV11-2 and J is TRBJ2-2; 8 positions match TRBD2. CDR1 and CDR2 (germline): SGHAT, FQNNGV. Germline trimming cut 1 base from V and 3 bases from J; bases unmatched to any gene: 4. This CDR3 is built from 16 residues. CDR3 bases: TGTGCCAGCAGCTTAGCCACGGGGGGGGACACCGGGGAGCTGTTTTTT. Encoded protein: CASSLATGGDTGELFF.

The chain joins TRBV5-4 to TRBJ1-2; weak D call: TRBD1 (5 bases). Looked up from germline, CDR1 is SGHNT and CDR2 is YYREEE (reference sequence). This CDR3 is 16 amino acids long. Deletions cut 4 bases from V and 5 bases from J, with 21 bases between. CDR3 region: CASSPGGTAGDYGYTF. As DNA, the CDR3 is TGTGCCAGCAGCCCTGGGGGAACGGCCGGCGATTATGGCTACACCTTC.

The chain joins TRBV19 to TRBJ2-5; D gene uncertain. Per the germline V gene, CDR1 is LNHDA and CDR2 is SQIVND (reference sequence). Trimming took 2 bases from V and 5 from J, leaving 12 bases between them. The CDR3 loop spans 14 amino acids. The CDR3 nucleotides are TGTGCCAGTAGTATATCATCGGTTGGGGAGACCCAGTACTTC. It encodes CASSISSVGETQYF.

The rearrangement uses TRBV5-1 and TRBJ2-1; D not certain. This CDR3 comprises 14 residues. Per germline, CDR1 SGHRS and CDR2 YFSETQ. Trimming took 6 bases from V and 9 from J, leaving 19 bases between them. Written as DNA, the CDR3 is TGCGCCAGCACTCCAACCCCGTATGGGCTTGAGCAGTTCTTC. This encodes CASTPTPYGLEQFF. Complete variable domain (other parts from reference TRBV5-1 and TRBJ2-1): KAGVTQTPRYLIKTRGQQVTLSCSPISGHRSVSWYQQTPGQGLQFLFEYFSETQRNKGNFPGRFSGRQFSNSRSEMNVSTLELGDSALYLCASTPTPYGLEQFFGPGTRLTVL.

V gene TRBV29-1 combines with J gene TRBJ2-4, with D possibly matching TRBD1 (6 bases). The CDR3 is 14 residues long. Germline values: CDR1 SQVTM, CDR2 ANQGSEA. Trimming stripped 6 bases from V and 0 bases from J, with 12 bases between. The CDR3 DNA reads as TGCAGCGTCACCACAGGGATAGCCAAAAACATTCAGTACTTC. This translates into CSVTTGIAKNIQYF.

The chain carries TRBV18 and TRBJ2-3; 12 bases are a match to TRBD1. CDR1 KGHSH and CDR2 LQKENI come from the germline V gene. V trimming: 4 bases; J trimming: 2 bases; junction bases outside the gene matches: 7. This CDR3 is 17 amino acids long. Here the CDR3 DNA reads TGTGCCAGCTCACTACGCGTGGGACAGGGGGCCACAGATACGCAGTATTTT. Its protein product is CASSLRVGQGATDTQYF.

The V call is TRBV19, the J call TRBJ1-2; no reliable D call. CDR1 is LNHDA, CDR2 SQIVND, per germline (reference sequence). V gave up 5 bases and J gave up 3 bases, with 10 bases separating them. CDR3 length equals 13 residues. DNA of the CDR3: TGTGCCAGTAGTGATAAGCCATACTATGGCTACACCTTC. Translating gives CASSDKPYYGYTF.

The chain uses TRBV4-2 and TRBJ2-3, with 9 nucleotides matching TRBD2. Per germline, CDR1 LGHNA and CDR2 YNFKEQ. The V gene end was trimmed by 3 bases and the J gene end by 1 base; junction bases not matched to a gene: 11. The CDR3 contains 18 residues. The CDR3 protein is CASSQALAGGGGTDTQYF. The CDR3 nucleotides are TGTGCCAGCAGCCAGGCCCTAGCGGGCGGGGGGGGCACAGATACGCAGTATTTT.

Here the CDR3 reads CSVDPTLQGAYNPFDQPQHF. Here the CDR3 DNA reads TGCAGCGTTGATCCGACCTTACAAGGGGCCTACAACCCATTCGATCAGCCCCAGCATTTT. The genes are TRBV29-1 and TRBJ1-5; TRBD1 is a possible D gene (5 bases). Trimming stripped 3 bases from V and 5 bases from J, with 32 bases between. Per germline, CDR1 SQVTM and CDR2 ANQGSEA. The CDR3 runs 20 residues.

The genes are TRBV11-2 and TRBJ1-2; TRBD1 might be the D (6 bases). Germline CDR1 is SGHAT and CDR2 is FQNNGV. This CDR3 contains 14 residues. V was cut by 2 bases and J by 7 bases, with 14 bases left in between. CDR3 sequence (DNA): TGTGCCAGCAGCTTAAACGTTGGGGGCGTTGGCTACACCTTC. It translates to CASSLNVGGVGYTF.

This sequence joins TRBV5-1 and TRBJ2-5; 16 bases agree with TRBD2. Germline V gene lookup returns CDR1 SGHRS and CDR2 YFSETQ. CDR3 size: 16 residues. J lost 5 bases, V lost 7 bases, and 8 bases had no gene match. CDR3 region: CASGGTSGGAMETQYF. CDR3 coding DNA: TGCGCCAGCGGCGGGACTAGCGGGGGGGCGATGGAGACCCAGTACTTC.

J is TRBJ2-3 and V is TRBV7-2; TRBD2 agrees at 8 bases. Germline V gives CDR1 SGHTA, CDR2 FQGNSA. Trimming cost V 3 bases and J 7 bases; bases outside gene matches: 6. The length of the CDR3 is 14 residues. This CDR3 is CASSFSGVGNTQYF. Written as DNA, the CDR3 is TGTGCCAGCAGCTTTAGCGGGGTAGGAAATACGCAGTATTTT.

The J gene is TRBJ1-3, the V gene TRBV9, with a possible D match to TRBD1 (6 bases). CDR1 and CDR2 (germline): SGDLS, YYNGEE. The V end was cut by 0 bases, the J end by 2 bases, with 9 bases between. The CDR3 is 15 residues long. CDR3 residues: CASSVGAGAGNTIYF. CDR3 in DNA: TGTGCCAGCAGCGTAGGAGCAGGGGCTGGAAACACCATATATTTT.

This rearrangement joins TRBV29-1 to TRBJ1-4; perhaps TRBD1 as D (6 bases). CDR1 and CDR2 (germline): SQVTM, ANQGSEA. The CDR3 length is 14 residues. V lost 5 bases, J lost 8 bases, and 18 bases lay in between. CDR3 amino acids: CSVPQGGREEKLFF. Written as DNA, the CDR3 is TGCAGCGTTCCGCAAGGGGGACGGGAAGAAAAACTGTTTTTT.

This sequence joins TRBV29-1 and TRBJ2-1; 8 nucleotides match TRBD2. The V and J ends lost 4 bases and 7 bases, in that order; junction bases with no gene match: 6. The CDR3 runs to 13 residues. CDR1 and CDR2 (germline): SQVTM, ANQGSEA. CDR3: CSVVRGGINEQFF. The DNA of the CDR3 is TGCAGCGTTGTTCGGGGGGGCATAAATGAGCAGTTCTTC.

The chain recombines TRBV18 with TRBJ2-1, with TRBD2 matching over 7 bases. The V segment lost 2 bases and the J segment 1 base; nucleotides outside the gene matches: 11. The CDR3 is 18 amino acids. From germline, CDR1 is KGHSH and CDR2 LQKENI. The CDR3 DNA follows: TGTGCCAGCTCACCAACGGGGGGACCCTTACGGTCCTACAATGAGCAGTTCTTC. It yields the protein CASSPTGGPLRSYNEQFF. The complete variable domain, with remaining parts taken from reference TRBV18 and TRBJ2-1, reads NAGVMQNPRHLVRRRGQEARLRCSPMKGHSHVYWYRQLPEEGLKFMVYLQKENIIDESGMPKERFSAEFPKEGPSILRIQQVVRGDSAAYFCASSPTGGPLRSYNEQFFGPGTRLTVL.

The chain combines TRBV4-2 with TRBJ2-7; D call uncertain. The CDR3 is 14 residues long. From germline, CDR1 is LGHNA and CDR2 YNFKEQ. Trimming left V 2 bases short and J 1 base short, with 9 bases between. The CDR3 sequence is CASSQTTESYEQYF. Here the CDR3 DNA reads TGTGCCAGCAGCCAAACTACTGAGTCCTACGAGCAGTACTTC.

The gene calls are TRBV6-1 and TRBJ1-3, with D uncertain. With 2 bases removed from V and 0 bases from J, the gap between germline ends came to 17 bases. CDR3 length equals 18 residues. The germline V gene encodes CDR1 MNHNS and CDR2 SASEGT. CDR3 nucleotide sequence: TGTGCCAGCAGTGAATATCTCGGTACGGGCTTCTCTGGAAACACCATATATTTT. This codes for CASSEYLGTGFSGNTIYF.

The chain recombines TRBV11-3 with TRBJ2-3, with 9 bases aligning to TRBD2. Trimming at V came to 1 base and at J to 2 bases, leaving 4 bases not matched to a gene. CDR1 SGHNT and CDR2 YENEEA come from the germline V gene. The CDR3 has 16 amino acids. CDR3 bases: TGTGCCAGCAGCTTAGGAGTAGCGGGGGACACAGATACGCAGTATTTT. Translated, it gives CASSLGVAGDTDTQYF.

This clone was seen just once. The genes are TRBV15 and TRBJ1-1; tentatively, D is TRBD1 (6 bases). CDR1 and CDR2 (germline): LNHNV, YYDKDF (reference sequence). The CDR3 is 17 amino acids. Trimming stripped 0 bases from V and 0 bases from J, with 14 bases between. CDR3 protein: CATSREGGGSLNTEAFF. DNA of the CDR3: TGTGCCACCAGCAGAGAAGGGGGGGGCTCACTGAACACTGAAGCTTTCTTT.